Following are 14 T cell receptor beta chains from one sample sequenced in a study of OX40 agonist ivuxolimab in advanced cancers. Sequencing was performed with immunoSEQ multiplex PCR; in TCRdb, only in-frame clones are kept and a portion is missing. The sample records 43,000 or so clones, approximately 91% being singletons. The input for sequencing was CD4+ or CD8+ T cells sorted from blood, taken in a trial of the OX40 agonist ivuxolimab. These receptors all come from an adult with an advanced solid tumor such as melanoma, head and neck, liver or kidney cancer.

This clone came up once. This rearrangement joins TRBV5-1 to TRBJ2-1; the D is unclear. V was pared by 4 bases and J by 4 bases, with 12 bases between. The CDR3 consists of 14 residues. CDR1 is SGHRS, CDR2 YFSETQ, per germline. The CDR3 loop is CASSRLDPYNEQFF. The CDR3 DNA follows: TGCGCCAGCAGCCGCCTGGATCCTTACAATGAGCAGTTCTTC.

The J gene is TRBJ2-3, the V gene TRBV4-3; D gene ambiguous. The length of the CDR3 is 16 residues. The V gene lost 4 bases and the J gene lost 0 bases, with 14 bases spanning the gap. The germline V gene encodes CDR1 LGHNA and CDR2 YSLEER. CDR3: CASSPNVGASTDTQYF. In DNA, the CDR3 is TGCGCCAGCAGCCCGAATGTAGGTGCTAGCACAGATACGCAGTATTTT.

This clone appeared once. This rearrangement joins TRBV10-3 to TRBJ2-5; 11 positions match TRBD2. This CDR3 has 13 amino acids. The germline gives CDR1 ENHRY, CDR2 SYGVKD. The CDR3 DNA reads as TGTGCGGCACTAGCGGGAGATGGGGAGACCCAGTACTTC. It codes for CAALAGDGETQYF.

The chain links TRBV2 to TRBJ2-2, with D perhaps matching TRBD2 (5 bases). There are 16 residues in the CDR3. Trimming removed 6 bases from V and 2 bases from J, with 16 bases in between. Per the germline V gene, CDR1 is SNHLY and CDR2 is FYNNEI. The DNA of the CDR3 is TGTGCCAGCAGATCGCCGGGGTTACTCAACACCGGGGAGCTGTTTTTT. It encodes CASRSPGLLNTGELFF.

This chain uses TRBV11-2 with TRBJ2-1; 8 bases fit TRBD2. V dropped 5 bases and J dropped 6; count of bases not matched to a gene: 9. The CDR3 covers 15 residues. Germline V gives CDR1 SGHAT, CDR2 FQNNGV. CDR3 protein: CASSPWGREVNEQFF. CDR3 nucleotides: TGTGCCAGCAGCCCCTGGGGGCGGGAGGTCAATGAGCAGTTCTTC.

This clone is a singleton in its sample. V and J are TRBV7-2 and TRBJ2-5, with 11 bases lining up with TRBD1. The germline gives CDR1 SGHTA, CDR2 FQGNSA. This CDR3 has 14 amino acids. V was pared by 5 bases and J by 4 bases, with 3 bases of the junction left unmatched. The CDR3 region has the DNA TGTGCCAGCAGCACCGGGACAGGGGGAGAGACCCAGTACTTC. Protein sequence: CASSTGTGGETQYF. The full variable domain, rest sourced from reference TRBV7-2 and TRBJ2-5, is GAGVSQSPSNKVTEKGKDVELRCDPISGHTALYWYRQSLGQGLEFLIYFQGNSAPDKSGLPSDRFSAERTGGSVSTLTIQRTQQEDSAVYLCASSTGTGGETQYFGPGTRLLVL.

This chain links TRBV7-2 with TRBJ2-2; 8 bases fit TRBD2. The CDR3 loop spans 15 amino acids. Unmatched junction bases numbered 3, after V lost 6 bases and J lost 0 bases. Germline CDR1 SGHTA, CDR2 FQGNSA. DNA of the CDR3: TGTGCCAGCAGTTTTAGCGGGACGAACACCGGGGAGCTGTTTTTT. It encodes CASSFSGTNTGELFF.

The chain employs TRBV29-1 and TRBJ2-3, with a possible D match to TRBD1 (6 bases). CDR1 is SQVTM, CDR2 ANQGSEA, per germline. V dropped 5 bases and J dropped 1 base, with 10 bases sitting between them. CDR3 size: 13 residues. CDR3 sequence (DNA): TGCAGCGTTAGGACAGATCGCACAGATACGCAGTATTTT. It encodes CSVRTDRTDTQYF.

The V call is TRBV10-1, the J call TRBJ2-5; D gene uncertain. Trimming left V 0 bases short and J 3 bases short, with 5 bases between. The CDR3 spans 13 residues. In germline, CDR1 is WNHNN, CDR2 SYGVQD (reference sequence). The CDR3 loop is CASSESAKETQYF. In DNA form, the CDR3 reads TGCGCCAGCAGTGAGTCGGCGAAAGAGACCCAGTACTTC.

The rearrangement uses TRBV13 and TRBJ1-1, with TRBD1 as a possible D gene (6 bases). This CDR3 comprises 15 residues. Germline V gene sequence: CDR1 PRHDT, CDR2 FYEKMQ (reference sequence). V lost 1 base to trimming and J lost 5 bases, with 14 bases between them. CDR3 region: CASSLDRGAQTEAFF. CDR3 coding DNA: TGTGCCAGCAGCTTAGATCGGGGGGCGCAGACTGAAGCTTTCTTT.

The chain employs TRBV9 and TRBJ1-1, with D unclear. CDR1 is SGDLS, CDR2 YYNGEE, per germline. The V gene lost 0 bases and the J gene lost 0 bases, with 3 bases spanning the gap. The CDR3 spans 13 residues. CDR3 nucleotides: TGTGCCAGCAGCGTAGGGATGAACACTGAAGCTTTCTTT. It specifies CASSVGMNTEAFF.

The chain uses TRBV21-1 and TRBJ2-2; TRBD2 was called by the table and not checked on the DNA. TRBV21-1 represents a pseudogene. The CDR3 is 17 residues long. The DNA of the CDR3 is TGTGCCAGCCGGAGTGGGAATAGCGGGAGTAAGGCCGGGGAGCTGTTTTTT. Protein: CASRSGNSGSKAGELFF.

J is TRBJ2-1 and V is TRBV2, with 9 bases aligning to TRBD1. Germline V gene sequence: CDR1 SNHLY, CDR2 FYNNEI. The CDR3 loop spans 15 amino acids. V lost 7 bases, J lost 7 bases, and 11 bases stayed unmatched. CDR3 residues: CASTMGQGSVNEQFF. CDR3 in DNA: TGTGCCAGCACCATGGGACAGGGTTCGGTGAATGAGCAGTTCTTC.

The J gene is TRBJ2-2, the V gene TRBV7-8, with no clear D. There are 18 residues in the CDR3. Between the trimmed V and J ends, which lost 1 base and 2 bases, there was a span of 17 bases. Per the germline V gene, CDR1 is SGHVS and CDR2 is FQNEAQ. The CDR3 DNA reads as TGTGCCAGCAGCTTAGAAGACTTTAGATCCGCCAACACCGGGGAGCTGTTTTTT. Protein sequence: CASSLEDFRSANTGELFF.